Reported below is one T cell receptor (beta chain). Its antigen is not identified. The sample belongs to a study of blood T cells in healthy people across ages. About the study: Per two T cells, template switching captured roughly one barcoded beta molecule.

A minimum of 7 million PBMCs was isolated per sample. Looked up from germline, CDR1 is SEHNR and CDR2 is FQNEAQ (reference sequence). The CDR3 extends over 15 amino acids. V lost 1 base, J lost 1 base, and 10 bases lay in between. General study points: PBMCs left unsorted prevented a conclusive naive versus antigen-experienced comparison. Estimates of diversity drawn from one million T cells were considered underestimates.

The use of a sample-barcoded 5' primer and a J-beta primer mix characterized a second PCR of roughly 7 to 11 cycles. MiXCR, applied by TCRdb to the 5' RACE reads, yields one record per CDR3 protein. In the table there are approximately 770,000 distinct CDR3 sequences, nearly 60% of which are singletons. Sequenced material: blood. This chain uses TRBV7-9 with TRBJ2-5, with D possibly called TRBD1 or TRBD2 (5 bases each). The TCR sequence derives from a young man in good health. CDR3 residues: CASSLVGTIQETQYF. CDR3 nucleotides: TGTGCCAGCAGCTTAGTCGGGACCATCCAAGAGACCCAGTACTTC.